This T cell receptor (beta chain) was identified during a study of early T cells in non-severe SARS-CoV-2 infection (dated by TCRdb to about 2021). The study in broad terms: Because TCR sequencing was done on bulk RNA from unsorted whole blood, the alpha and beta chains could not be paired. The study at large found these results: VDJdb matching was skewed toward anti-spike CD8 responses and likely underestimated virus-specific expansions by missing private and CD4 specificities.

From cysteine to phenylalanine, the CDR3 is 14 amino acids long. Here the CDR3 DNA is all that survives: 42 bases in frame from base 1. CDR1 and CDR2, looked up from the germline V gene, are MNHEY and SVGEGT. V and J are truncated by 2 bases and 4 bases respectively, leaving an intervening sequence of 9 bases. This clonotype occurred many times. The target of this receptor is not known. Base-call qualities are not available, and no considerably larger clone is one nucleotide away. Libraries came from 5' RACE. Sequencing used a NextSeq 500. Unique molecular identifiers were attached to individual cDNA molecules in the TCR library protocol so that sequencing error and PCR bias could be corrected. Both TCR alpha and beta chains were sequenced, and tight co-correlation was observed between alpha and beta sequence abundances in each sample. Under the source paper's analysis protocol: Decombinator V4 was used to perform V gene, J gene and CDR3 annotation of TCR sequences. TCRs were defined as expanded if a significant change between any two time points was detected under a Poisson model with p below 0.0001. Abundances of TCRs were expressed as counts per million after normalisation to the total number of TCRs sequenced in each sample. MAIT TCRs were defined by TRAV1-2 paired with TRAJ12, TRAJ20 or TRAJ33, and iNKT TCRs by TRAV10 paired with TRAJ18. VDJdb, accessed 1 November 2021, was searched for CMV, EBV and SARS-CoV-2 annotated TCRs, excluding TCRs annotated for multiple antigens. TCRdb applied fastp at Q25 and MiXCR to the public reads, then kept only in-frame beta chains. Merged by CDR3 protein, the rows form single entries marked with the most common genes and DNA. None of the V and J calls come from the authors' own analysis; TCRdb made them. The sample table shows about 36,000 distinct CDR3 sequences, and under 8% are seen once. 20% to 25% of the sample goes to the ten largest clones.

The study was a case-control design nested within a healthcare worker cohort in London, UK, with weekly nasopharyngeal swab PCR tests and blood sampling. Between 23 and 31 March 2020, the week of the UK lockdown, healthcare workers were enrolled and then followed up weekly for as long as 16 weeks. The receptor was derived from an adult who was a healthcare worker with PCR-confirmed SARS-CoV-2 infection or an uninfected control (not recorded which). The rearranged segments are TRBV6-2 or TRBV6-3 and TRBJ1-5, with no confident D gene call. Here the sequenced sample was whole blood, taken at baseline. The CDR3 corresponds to CASSYPRENQPQHF. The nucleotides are TGTGCCAGCAGTTACCCCCGGGAGAATCAGCCCCAGCATTTT.